Each of the 27 T cell receptor beta chains below was sequenced from the same sample in a study of identical twins. TCRdb reprocessed the 5' RACE reads via MiXCR and lists one record per CDR3 protein. The profile shows 250,000 or so distinct CDR3 sequences, 6.5% to 9.5% of them singletons. In addition, the sample was reused for a study of yellow fever vaccine responses in identical twins.

Sequencing input: CD8+ T cells sorted from blood. The receptors shown here come from a woman aged 18-35 years in good health.

This clonotype has just a few counts. The chain joins TRBV5-1 to TRBJ2-1; 12 bases are shared with TRBD2. The CDR3 totals 19 residues. With 6 bases clipped from V and 2 bases from J, the junction kept 15 bases outside the gene matches. The V gene's germline CDR1 is SGHRS and CDR2 YFSETQ. The CDR3 DNA follows: TGCGCCAGCACTCCGGGGCTAGCGGGAGGGCTTAGTACCTACAATGAGCAGTTCTTC. Protein: CASTPGLAGGLSTYNEQFF.

CDR3 in amino acids: CASSQWVAGKETQYF. The CDR3 DNA reads as TGCGCCAGCAGCCAATGGGTAGCGGGAAAAGAGACCCAGTACTTC. The rearrangement joins TRBV4-3 to TRBJ2-5; 8 bases are shared with TRBD2. The CDR3 loop spans 15 amino acids. Germline V lookup: CDR1 LGHNA, CDR2 YSLEER. The J segment lost 3 bases and the V segment lost 2 bases, leaving 5 bases of the junction unmatched.

The sample holds a few counts of this clonotype. The chain recombines TRBV11-2 with TRBJ2-5; TRBD2 matches at 12 bases. In germline, CDR1 is SGHAT, CDR2 FQNNGV. This CDR3 is built from 16 residues. V trimming: 1 base; J trimming: 5 bases; junction bases outside the gene matches: 5. CDR3 sequence reads: CASSLVTSGGPETQYF. The DNA for the CDR3 is TGTGCCAGCAGCTTAGTTACTAGCGGGGGGCCGGAGACCCAGTACTTC.

This clonotype has more than one count but fewer than ten. The J gene is TRBJ1-5, the V gene TRBV4-1, with D uncertain. The CDR3 sequence is 13 residues long. V shed 2 bases and J shed 5 bases, with 7 bases lying between them. Germline CDR1 is MGHRA and CDR2 is YSYEKL. CDR3 residues: CASSQFSYQPQHF. CDR3 nucleotide sequence: TGCGCCAGCAGCCAATTCTCCTATCAGCCCCAGCATTTT.

This clonotype was observed a handful of times. The V and J genes are TRBV27 and TRBJ2-7; D may be TRBD1 or TRBD2 (5 bases each). V was cut by 5 bases and J by 1 base, with 18 bases left in between. Germline CDR1 reads MNHEY; CDR2 reads SMNVEV (reference sequence). This CDR3 comprises 16 residues. The CDR3 DNA follows: TGTGCCAGCAGTCCGCAACAGGCGGGTCCGTCCTACGAGCAGTACTTC. This codes for CASSPQQAGPSYEQYF.

This clonotype was seen at least ten times. V and J are TRBV4-3 and TRBJ1-1, with D unclear. The CDR3 has 13 amino acids. Trimming left V 3 bases short and J 2 bases short, with 7 bases between. Germline loops: CDR1 LGHNA, CDR2 YSLEER. Written as DNA, the CDR3 is TGCGCCAGCAGCCAGAGGGTAAACACTGAAGCTTTCTTT. This gives the protein CASSQRVNTEAFF.

This clonotype was counted between two and nine times. The rearrangement joins TRBV7-3 to TRBJ1-1; D perhaps matches TRBD1 (5 bases). Germline V lookup: CDR1 SGHTA, CDR2 FQGTGA. The CDR3 is 13 residues long. The germline V and J ends were trimmed by 3 bases and 9 bases, with 14 bases remaining between them. CDR3 nucleotides: TGTGCCAGCAGCTTGGGGGACTCCTCCCAAGCTTTCTTT. It codes for CASSLGDSSQAFF.

This clonotype was detected many times. The chain combines TRBV11-2 with TRBJ1-1, with D possibly being TRBD1 (6 bases). This CDR3 has 19 amino acids. The germline gives CDR1 SGHAT, CDR2 FQNNGV. The V end was cut by 5 bases, the J end by 0 bases, with 25 bases between. The CDR3 DNA reads as TGTGCCAGCAGCCTCAAACTTCCGGGACACCCTACGGTGAACACTGAAGCTTTCTTT. Translating gives CASSLKLPGHPTVNTEAFF.

This rearrangement joins TRBV6-1 to TRBJ2-3; TRBD2 matches at 12 bases. CDR1 and CDR2 from the germline V gene are MNHNS and SASEGT. The CDR3 is made up of 16 amino acids. V lost 8 bases, J lost 2 bases, and 8 bases stayed unmatched. The chain's CDR3 is CASRELAGGTTDTQYF. In DNA, the CDR3 is TGTGCCAGCCGGGAACTAGCGGGGGGAACCACAGATACGCAGTATTTT.

About this clonotype: This may stem from a read error, because a much larger clone lies one nucleotide away. The chain joins TRBV7-9 to TRBJ1-4; tentatively, D is TRBD1 (5 bases). Trimming left V 3 bases short and J 3 bases short, with 14 bases between. Germline CDR1 is SEHNR and CDR2 is FQNEAQ (reference sequence). CDR3 length: 16 residues. In DNA form, the CDR3 reads TGTGCCAGCAGCTTGCCCCGGGACGCCTCTAATGAAAAACTGTTTTTT. Protein product: CASSLPRDASNEKLFF.

A few counts support this clonotype. In DNA form, the CDR3 reads TGCAGTGCTAGAAGACCGGGACAGTCGGGTCAGCCCCAGCATTTT. As protein: CSARRPGQSGQPQHF. The chain uses TRBV20-1 and TRBJ1-5, with 7 bases aligning to TRBD1. The germline gives CDR1 DFQATT, CDR2 SNEGSKA (reference sequence). CDR3 length: 15 amino acids. V lost 2 bases and J lost 6; bases outside the gene matches: 10.

This clonotype has at least ten counts. The J gene is TRBJ1-1, the V gene TRBV7-8; maybe TRBD1 (5 bases). The germline gives CDR1 SGHVS, CDR2 FQNEAQ. The V and J ends lost 3 bases and 0 bases respectively, with 20 bases between them. The CDR3 has 18 residues. CDR3: CASSLDRDGYSMNTEAFF. CDR3 sequence (DNA): TGTGCCAGCAGCTTGGACCGGGACGGATACTCTATGAACACTGAAGCTTTCTTT.

This CDR3 reads CASSYSRGIQTEAFF. CDR3 in DNA: TGTGCCAGCAGTTACTCAAGGGGGATACAGACTGAAGCTTTCTTT. The chain links TRBV6-5 to TRBJ1-1, with D possibly being TRBD1 (6 bases). The ends were cut back, 0 bases at V and 5 bases at J, with 13 bases in the middle. Germline-derived CDR1 and CDR2 are MNHEY and SVGAGI. CDR3 size: 15 residues.

This clonotype has only a few counts. V usage is TRBV20-1 and J usage is TRBJ2-6, with TRBD1 identical over 10 bases. The CDR3 totals 16 residues. Per germline, CDR1 DFQATT and CDR2 SNEGSKA (reference sequence). Germline trimming cut 6 bases from V and 1 base from J; bases unmatched to any gene: 6. The CDR3 DNA sequence: TGCAGTGCCCCGGACAGGGGGGTATCTGGGGCCAACGTCCTGACTTTC. Translating it yields CSAPDRGVSGANVLTF.

In this sample, this clonotype turned up a few times. V gene TRBV7-2 combines with J gene TRBJ2-1; 9 bases are shared with TRBD2. The CDR3 totals 14 residues. Germline V gene lookup returns CDR1 SGHTA and CDR2 FQGNSA. V was clipped by 3 bases and J by 9 bases; unmatched bases: 6. In DNA form, the CDR3 reads TGTGCCAGCAGCTTCGCGGGAGGGCGGGTTGAGCAGTTCTTC. It is translated as CASSFAGGRVEQFF.

This chain's CDR3 is CSAPGSSYEQYF. Here the CDR3 DNA reads TGCAGTGCCCCCGGTAGTTCCTACGAGCAGTACTTC. J is TRBJ2-7 and V is TRBV20-1; D unresolved. V was clipped by 6 bases and J by 1 base, with 10 bases between them. Germline V gene data show CDR1 as DFQATT and CDR2 as SNEGSKA (reference sequence). The length of the CDR3 is 12 residues.

The sample holds many counts of this clonotype. This chain uses TRBV12-3 or TRBV12-4 with TRBJ1-5; 7 positions match TRBD1. Trimming removed 7 bases from V and 4 bases from J; junction bases left unmatched: 4. The CDR3 spans 13 residues. CDR3 region: CASTEDRNQPQHF. The CDR3 nucleotides read TGTGCCAGCACCGAGGACAGGAATCAGCCCCAGCATTTT.

This clonotype occurred a few times. The chain carries TRBV5-5 and TRBJ2-5, with D possibly being TRBD1 (5 bases). Germline V gene lookup returns CDR1 SGHKS and CDR2 YYEKEE (reference sequence). CDR3 length: 15 residues. V lost 0 bases and J lost 6, with 15 bases in between. CDR3 in DNA: TGTGCCAGCAGCTTGGAACAGGCCCAAGGAAAGACCCAGTACTTC. It is translated as CASSLEQAQGKTQYF.

In its sample, this clonotype was seen a few times. The junction shows a germline mismatch at one end, possibly a read error. The chain uses TRBV3-1 and TRBJ1-4, with D maybe TRBD1 (6 bases). Germline values: CDR1 LGHDT, CDR2 YNNKEL (reference sequence). The CDR3 consists of 15 residues. The DNA of the CDR3 is TGTGCCAGCAGCCCCCGGACAGCAACAAATGAAAAACTGTTTTTT. It codes for CASSPRTATNEKLFF. The full variable domain, completed using reference TRBV3-1 and TRBJ1-4, is DTAVSQTPKYLVTQMGNDKSIKCEQNLGHDTMYWYKQDSKKFLKIMFSYNNKELIINETVPNRFSPKSPDKAHLNLHINSLELGDSAVYFCASSPRTATNEKLFFGSGTQLSVL.

V gene TRBV20-1 combines with J gene TRBJ1-1; possible D gene TRBD1, 6 bases. The CDR3 covers 13 residues. Deletions cut 7 bases from V and 1 base from J, with 13 bases between. CDR1 is DFQATT, CDR2 SNEGSKA, per germline (reference sequence). The CDR3 DNA is TGCAGTGACCTGGACAGAAAGAACACTGAAGCTTTCTTT. Its protein is CSDLDRKNTEAFF.

The chain couples TRBV7-6 to TRBJ2-1, with TRBD1 identical over 8 bases. The V segment lost 5 bases and the J segment 5 bases; nucleotides outside the gene matches: 20. This CDR3 spans 19 amino acids. Germline V CDR1 and CDR2: SGHVS, FNYEAQ. The CDR3 DNA follows: TGTGCCAGCAGCCCACTCTACTTACCCGGGACAGGACAAGACAATGAGCAGTTCTTC. This codes for CASSPLYLPGTGQDNEQFF.

This clonotype was recorded many times. This rearrangement joins TRBV9 to TRBJ1-2; TRBD1 matches at 10 bases. Germline V CDR1 and CDR2: SGDLS, YYNGEE. The CDR3 runs 14 residues. V shed 3 bases and J 6 bases; nucleotides not matched to a gene: 5. CDR3 sequence (DNA): TGTGCCAGCAGCGACGACAGGGGGCGAAATGGCTACACCTTC. Translation gives CASSDDRGRNGYTF.

The CDR3 DNA sequence: TGTGCCATCAGCTCGTGGGGCGGGACCCCCACCACAGATACGCAGTATTTT. Its translation is CAISSWGGTPTTDTQYF. The rearrangement joins TRBV10-3 to TRBJ2-3; the D gene is possibly TRBD2 (6 bases). Trimming took 6 bases from V and 2 from J, leaving 21 bases between them. Per the germline V gene, CDR1 is ENHRY and CDR2 is SYGVKD. CDR3 length equals 17 residues.

This clonotype has just a few counts. The genes are TRBV14 and TRBJ2-7; D is ambiguous. The germline V and J ends were trimmed by 1 base and 3 bases, with 10 bases remaining between them. The CDR3 loop spans 14 amino acids. CDR1 and CDR2 from the germline V gene are SGHDN and FVKESK. The chain's CDR3 is CASSQVEGYYEQYF. The CDR3 nucleotides are TGTGCCAGCAGCCAAGTCGAAGGCTACTACGAGCAGTACTTC.

This clonotype has just a few counts. The chain links TRBV2 to TRBJ2-1, with no clear D. The CDR3 is made up of 15 amino acids. Trimming shortened V by 0 bases and J by 0 bases, and 6 bases separated the two germline ends. Germline V CDR1 and CDR2: SNHLY, FYNNEI. The CDR3 is CASSEASSSYNEQFF. The CDR3 nucleotides read TGTGCCAGCAGTGAAGCATCGAGCTCCTACAATGAGCAGTTCTTC.

The chain couples TRBV19 to TRBJ1-5; D might be TRBD1 (6 bases). The V and J ends lost 6 bases and 0 bases respectively, with 12 bases between them. This CDR3 has 15 residues. CDR1 and CDR2 (germline): LNHDA, SQIVND (reference sequence). DNA of the CDR3: TGTGCCAGTAGAAAAGGCAGGGGTAGCAATCAGCCCCAGCATTTT. It codes for CASRKGRGSNQPQHF.

The rearrangement joins TRBV27 to TRBJ2-7, with TRBD1 matching 9 bases. J was trimmed by 5 bases and V by 10 bases; bases with no gene match: 9. The CDR3 has 13 amino acids. The germline V gene has CDR1 MNHEY and CDR2 SMNVEV (reference sequence). The DNA for the CDR3 is TGTGCCACTCGGGACAGGGACGTCGACGAGCAGTACTTC. This encodes CATRDRDVDEQYF.